Listed here is a single TCR beta chain. These data originate in a study of OX40 agonist ivuxolimab in advanced cancers. This table comes from immunoSEQ multiplex PCR, and its TCRdb copy is limited to in-frame clones, with some not included. The sample comprises fewer than 80,000 clones, around 90% of which are singletons, and roughly 15% rests with the top ten. CDR3 length: 13 amino acids. V was pared by 9 bases and J by 5 bases, with 4 bases of the junction left unmatched. Germline values: CDR1 SEHNR, CDR2 FQNEAQ (reference sequence). The clonotype originates from an adult with an advanced solid tumor such as melanoma, head and neck, liver or kidney cancer. The input for sequencing was CD4+ or CD8+ T cells sorted from blood, taken in a trial of the OX40 agonist ivuxolimab. The chain is built from TRBV7-9 and TRBJ2-1; 10 nucleotides line up with TRBD1. CDR3 in DNA: TGTGCCAGGGCGGGACAGGGGAACAATGAGCAGTTCTTC. Its translation: CARAGQGNNEQFF.